The present T cell receptor beta chain was sequenced within a study of blood T cell repertoires in COVID-19. On the study more broadly: Acute and convalescent COVID-19 specimens originated in the United States, Italy and Spain. PBMCs, B-cell-depleted T cells, or T cells provided the cDNA or gDNA that made up the material.

V lost 2 bases, J lost 5 bases, and 3 bases stayed unmatched. There are 16 residues in the CDR3. Germline V gives CDR1 MNHNY, CDR2 SVGAGI (reference sequence). In the source study's methods: For nucleated cells, counts were estimated from reference gene primer amplification. Profiled with immunoSEQ multiplex PCR; TCRdb holds only in-frame clones, not every one. The V and J calls and clone size are taken from that table; D and trimming were inferred from the DNA. The sample carries approximately 430,000 clones, about nine tenths recorded once. Sample: peripheral blood. This chain joins TRBV6-6 and TRBJ2-3, with TRBD2 matching over 14 bases. The TCR originated in a woman in her twenties or thirties with active or convalescent COVID-19. CDR3 DNA: TGTGCCAGCAGTTACGGGACTAGCGGGAGCTTAGATACGCAGTATTTT. Its translation: CASSYGTSGSLDTQYF.